This T cell receptor beta chain was profiled in a study of CD8 T cells in ankylosing spondylitis. Study results and caveats: Made up of eight highly homologous variants, a TCR beta motif appeared characteristic of ankylosing spondylitis blood. Reported data indicate significant enrichment of disease-linked clones within matched ankylosing spondylitis synovial fluid. Disease-linked clones proved CD8+ and comparatively uncommon in peripheral blood.

V lost 6 bases and J lost 0, with 8 bases in between. The CDR3 runs to 13 residues. Germline V gene sequence: CDR1 LNHDA, CDR2 SQIVND (reference sequence). On this clonotype itself: Its specificity is unknown.

The authors made TCR beta libraries by quantitative 5'-RACE with molecular barcodes. TCRdb re-called the 5' RACE reads through MiXCR, storing one row per CDR3 protein. The data show 300,000 to 350,000 distinct CDR3 sequences, around 15% seen once. The material sequenced was blood, either unsorted or a sorted T cell fraction (not recorded which). The source of this sequence is a male donor with ankylosing spondylitis or in good health (not recorded which). The V and J genes are TRBV19 and TRBJ1-2; D is unresolved. CDR3 bases: TGTGCCAGTAGAAGGGCCACTAACTATGGCTACACCTTC. Translated, it gives CASRRATNYGYTF. Supplemented by reference TRBV19 and TRBJ1-2, the full variable domain reads DGGITQSPKYLFRKEGQNVTLSCEQNLNHDAMYWYRQDPGQGLRLIYYSQIVNDFQKGDIAEGYSVSREKKESFPLTVTSAQKNPTAFYLCASRRATNYGYTFGSGTRLTVV.